Listed below are T cell receptor beta chains from one sample, sequenced in a study of OX40 agonist ivuxolimab in advanced cancers. Here immunoSEQ multiplex PCR was the method, and the copy in TCRdb shows in-frame clones only, minus some. The data show around 45,000 clones, 88% seen once. The source was CD4+ or CD8+ T cells sorted from blood, collected in a trial of the OX40 agonist ivuxolimab. These TCRs come from an adult with an advanced solid tumor such as melanoma, head and neck, liver or kidney cancer. Both conserved end residues are part of each CDR3. Fields, in order: J gene, clone size, V gene, D gene, CDR3 protein, CDR3 DNA. A D gene is named only where the DNA matches it firmly. Clone size is given for some rows only: seen once, a few or many times, or a class if the clone is expanded.

>TRBJ2-1|-|TRBV29-1|TRBD2
CSVTSGGGRGEQFF
TGCAGCGTGACTAGCGGGGGGGGAAGGGGCGAGCAGTTCTTC
>TRBJ2-5|-|TRBV7-3|-
CASSLMTVQETQYF
TGTGCCAGCAGCTTAATGACAGTCCAAGAGACCCAGTACTTC
>TRBJ2-7|-|TRBV28|-
CASTLPGLWDEQYF
TGTGCCAGCACCCTCCCGGGGCTCTGGGACGAGCAGTACTTC
>TRBJ1-3|-|TRBV28|-
CASSSGNTIYF
TGTGCCAGCAGTTCGGGAAACACCATATATTTT
>TRBJ2-1|-|TRBV5-1|TRBD2
CASSLAELAGYNEQFF
TGCGCCAGCAGCTTGGCCGAACTAGCGGGGTACAATGAGCAGTTCTTC
>TRBJ2-1|-|TRBV5-1|TRBD2
CASSSYSGRATNEQFF
TGCGCCAGCAGCTCCTATAGCGGGAGGGCCACGAATGAGCAGTTCTTC
>TRBJ1-2|-|TRBV28|TRBD1
CASYRPGQGTYGYTF
TGTGCCAGCTACCGGCCGGGACAGGGGACCTATGGCTACACCTTC
>TRBJ2-5|-|TRBV15|-
CATSRGGNSQETQYF
TGTGCCACCAGCAGAGGAGGCAACTCACAAGAGACCCAGTACTTC
>TRBJ2-7|once|TRBV5-1|-
CASSSIGMPGEQYF
TGCGCCAGCAGCTCCATAGGTATGCCCGGCGAGCAGTACTTC
>TRBJ1-2|-|TRBV28|TRBD1
CAINPTGRSKKDTF
TGTGCCATCAACCCGACAGGGCGATCTAAGAAGGACACCTTC
>TRBJ2-7|few|TRBV7-9|-
CASAGTGPYEQYF
TGTGCCAGTGCCGGGACGGGCCCCTACGAGCAGTACTTC
>TRBJ2-7|-|TRBV7-9|-
CASSLVVGTTYEQYF
TGTGCCAGCAGCTTAGTGGTCGGGACCACCTACGAGCAGTACTTC
>TRBJ2-3|-|TRBV6-4|TRBD2
CASRRLAGGPDTQYF
TGTGCCAGCAGAAGACTAGCGGGAGGGCCAGATACGCAGTATTTT
>TRBJ1-5|-|TRBV7-9|-
CASSYSGNNQPQHF
TGTGCCAGCAGCTATTCAGGGAACAATCAGCCCCAGCATTTT
>TRBJ2-5|once|TRBV7-8|-
CASSPRTGMETQYF
TGTGCCAGCAGCCCCCGAACAGGGATGGAGACCCAGTACTTC
>TRBJ2-5|-|TRBV19|TRBD1
CASARTGDLIETQYF
TGTGCCAGTGCCCGGACAGGGGACCTCATCGAGACCCAGTACTTC
>TRBJ1-5|-|TRBV9|-
CASSLGYSNQPQHF
TGTGCCAGCAGCTTGGGGTATAGCAATCAGCCCCAGCATTTT
>TRBJ2-7|-|TRBV7-2|-
CASSLAGVGTYEQYF
TGTGCCAGCAGCTTAGCCGGGGTTGGCACCTACGAGCAGTACTTC
>TRBJ2-7|-|TRBV9|-
CASSVEGLDPREQYF
TGTGCCAGCAGCGTAGAAGGGCTAGATCCTCGCGAGCAGTACTTC
>TRBJ2-7|-|TRBV5-1|TRBD2
CASTSSGREGYEQYF
TGCGCCAGCACCTCCTCCGGGCGGGAGGGCTACGAGCAGTACTTC
>TRBJ1-1|-|TRBV4-3|-
CASSQEKGWDTEAFF
TGCGCCAGCAGCCAAGAAAAGGGGTGGGACACTGAAGCTTTCTTT
>TRBJ1-5|-|TRBV7-2|-
CASSLRGSQPQHF
TGTGCCAGCAGCTTACGGGGCTCTCAGCCCCAGCATTTT
>TRBJ2-2|-|TRBV11-1|TRBD2
CASSSTPSGRFSGELFF
TGTGCCAGCAGCTCTACACCTAGCGGGAGGTTTAGCGGGGAGCTGTTTTTT
>TRBJ2-7|-|TRBV5-1|TRBD1
CASSFGLGGNSYEQYF
TGCGCCAGCAGCTTTGGGCTAGGGGGCAACTCCTACGAGCAGTACTTC
>TRBJ2-1|-|TRBV11-2|TRBD2
CASSPQGLVAGSDEQFF
TGTGCCAGCAGCCCCCAAGGATTGGTAGCGGGAAGCGATGAGCAGTTCTTC
>TRBJ2-4|few|TRBV2|TRBD1
CASSPWTGENIQYF
TGTGCCAGCAGCCCCTGGACAGGGGAAAACATTCAGTACTTC
>TRBJ2-7|-|TRBV5-1|TRBD2
CASSLASPGLAGGPSYEQYF
TGCGCCAGCAGCTTGGCTTCGCCGGGACTAGCGGGAGGACCATCCTACGAGCAGTACTTC
>TRBJ2-1|-|TRBV7-9|TRBD1
CASSRFDRGRPVF
TGTGCCAGCAGCAGATTCGACAGGGGCCGCCCGGTCTTC
>TRBJ2-3|-|TRBV7-6|-
CASSLGGVWADTQYF
TGTGCCAGCAGCTTAGGTGGGGTTTGGGCAGATACGCAGTATTTT
>TRBJ1-2|-|TRBV6-6|-
CASSFGQTTENGYTF
TGTGCCAGCAGTTTTGGACAGACGACAGAGAATGGCTACACCTTC
>TRBJ2-5|-|TRBV19|-
CASGKETQYF
TGTGCCAGTGGGAAAGAGACCCAGTACTTC
>TRBJ2-1|-|TRBV7-3|TRBD1
CASSLSDRRPGNEQFF
TGTGCCAGCAGCTTGTCGGACAGGCGTCCGGGCAATGAGCAGTTCTTC
>TRBJ2-6|once|TRBV6-5|-
CASMSTGANVLTF
TGTGCCAGCATGAGCACTGGGGCCAACGTCCTGACTTTC
>TRBJ2-3|-|TRBV19|TRBD2
CASSIEAGEIDTQYF
TGTGCCAGTAGTATAGAGGCGGGAGAGATAGATACGCAGTATTTT
>TRBJ1-1|-|TRBV9|-
CASSKGVNTEAFF
TGTGCCAGCAGCAAGGGCGTGAACACTGAAGCTTTCTTT
>TRBJ2-3|few|TRBV4-1|TRBD2
CASSFRRGGQGADTQYF
TGCGCCAGCAGCTTCCGGCGGGGGGGGCAGGGCGCAGATACGCAGTATTTT
>TRBJ2-7|few|TRBV6-5|TRBD1
CASSYDRGESYEQYF
TGTGCCAGCAGCTACGACAGGGGCGAATCCTACGAGCAGTACTTC
>TRBJ2-4|-|TRBV7-2|-
CASNLLGAASGNIQYF
TGTGCCAGCAACCTCTTGGGGGCGGCGTCAGGAAACATTCAGTACTTC
>TRBJ2-2|-|TRBV7-7|-
CASSIGTANTGELFF
TGTGCTAGCAGTATCGGGACTGCGAACACCGGGGAGCTGTTTTTT
>TRBJ2-3|-|TRBV5-1|-
CASSLDFGETDTQYF
TGCGCCAGCAGCTTGGACTTCGGTGAGACAGATACGCAGTATTTT
>TRBJ1-5|few|TRBV30|-
CAWSVPGGTGQPQHF
TGTGCCTGGAGTGTACCGGGGGGTACCGGTCAGCCCCAGCATTTT
>TRBJ1-5|-|TRBV9|TRBD1
CASSAGTGNQPQHF
TGTGCCAGCAGCGCCGGGACAGGGAACCAGCCCCAGCATTTT
>TRBJ2-1|-|TRBV20-1|-
CSARVKREFF
TGCAGTGCTAGAGTGAAGCGGGAGTTCTTC
>TRBJ2-2|-|TRBV19|TRBD1
CAGNRGRTGELFF
TGTGCCGGGAACAGGGGGCGCACCGGGGAGCTGTTTTTT
>TRBJ2-1|-|TRBV5-4|-
CASSRAGSSYNEQFF
TGTGCCAGCAGCCGGGCGGGCAGCTCCTACAATGAGCAGTTCTTC
>TRBJ1-2|-|TRBV11-2|-
CASSLGGAYGYTF
TGTGCCAGCAGCCTTGGGGGTGCCTATGGCTACACCTTC
>TRBJ2-7|-|TRBV14|-
CASSRRGNSYEQYF
TGTGCCAGCAGCCGGCGCGGGAACTCCTACGAGCAGTACTTC
>TRBJ2-1|-|TRBV18|TRBD2
CASSPRGRGDNEQFF
TGTGCCAGCTCACCACGCGGGAGAGGGGACAATGAGCAGTTCTTC
>TRBJ1-5|-|TRBV30|TRBD1
CAWRNRGGNQPQHF
TGTGCCTGGAGGAACAGGGGCGGGAATCAGCCCCAGCATTTT
>TRBJ1-2|-|TRBV28|-
CASNRVYGYTF
TGTGCCAGCAACAGGGTATATGGCTACACCTTC
>TRBJ1-1|-|TRBV19|TRBD1
CASSTGAWTEAFF
TGTGCCAGTAGCACAGGGGCATGGACTGAAGCTTTCTTT
>TRBJ2-3|-|TRBV28|-
CASSPGAGRDTQYF
TGTGCCAGCAGTCCAGGGGCCGGTAGAGATACGCAGTATTTT
>TRBJ2-1|few|TRBV4-1|TRBD2
CASSQVRLAVYNEQFF
TGCGCCAGCAGCCAAGTAAGACTAGCGGTTTACAATGAGCAGTTCTTC
>TRBJ2-1|-|TRBV5-4|TRBD2
CASSPRAGDYNEQFF
TGTGCCAGCAGCCCCAGAGCGGGAGACTACAATGAGCAGTTCTTC
>TRBJ2-5|-|TRBV7-2|TRBD2
CASSFSLSGTGGETQYF
TGTGCCAGCAGCTTCTCGCTTAGCGGGACCGGGGGGGAGACCCAGTACTTC
>TRBJ2-3|-|TRBV5-1|-
CASAVADLTDTQYF
TGCGCCAGCGCAGTCGCGGATCTGACAGATACGCAGTATTTT
>TRBJ2-3|-|TRBV9|-
CASSARDTTDTQYF
TGTGCCAGCAGCGCACGGGACACCACAGATACGCAGTATTTT